This TCR beta chain came from a study of shared clonotypes between healthy human individuals. The germline V gene encodes CDR1 LNHNV and CDR2 YYDKDF (reference sequence). The CDR3 consists of 16 residues. J lost 8 bases, V lost 1 base, and 11 bases had no gene match. Sequenced by immunoSEQ multiplex PCR; TCRdb stores in-frame clones only, minus some. This sample has about 2.3 million clones, with over 85% found just once. The V and J genes are TRBV15 and TRBJ2-1; 7 nucleotides align to TRBD1. The sequence was collected from a man aged 18-30 years in good health. Some clones in this sample may be carry-over from other donors' samples. Sequenced material: naive CD4+ T cells from PBMCs. Regarding subset: CD45RA+ positively selected. The CDR3 protein is CATSRGTGHQGDEQFF. The CDR3 coding sequence is TGTGCCACCAGCAGAGGCACGGGACACCAGGGGGATGAGCAGTTCTTC.